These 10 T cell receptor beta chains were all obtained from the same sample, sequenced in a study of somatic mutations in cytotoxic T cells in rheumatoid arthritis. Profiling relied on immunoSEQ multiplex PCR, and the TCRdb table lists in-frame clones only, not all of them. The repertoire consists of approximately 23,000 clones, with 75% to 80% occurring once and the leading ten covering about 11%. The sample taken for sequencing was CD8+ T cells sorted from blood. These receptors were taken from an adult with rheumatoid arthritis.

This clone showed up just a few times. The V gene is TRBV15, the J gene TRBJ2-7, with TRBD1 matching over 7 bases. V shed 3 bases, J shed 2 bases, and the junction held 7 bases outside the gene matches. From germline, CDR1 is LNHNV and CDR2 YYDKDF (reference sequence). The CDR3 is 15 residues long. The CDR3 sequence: CATSRSRQGAYEQYF. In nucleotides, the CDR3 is TGTGCCACCAGCAGGAGCAGACAGGGAGCCTACGAGCAGTACTTC.

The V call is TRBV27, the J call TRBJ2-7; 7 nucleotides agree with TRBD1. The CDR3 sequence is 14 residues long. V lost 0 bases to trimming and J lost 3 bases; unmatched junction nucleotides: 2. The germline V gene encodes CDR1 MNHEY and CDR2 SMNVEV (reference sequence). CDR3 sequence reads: CASSLSGTVYEQYF. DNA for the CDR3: TGTGCCAGCAGTTTATCGGGGACAGTCTACGAGCAGTACTTC.

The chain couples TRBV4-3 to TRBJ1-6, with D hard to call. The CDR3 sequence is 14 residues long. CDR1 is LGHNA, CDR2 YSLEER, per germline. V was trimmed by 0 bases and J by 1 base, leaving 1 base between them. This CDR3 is CASSQDSYNSPLHF. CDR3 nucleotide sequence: TGCGCCAGCAGCCAAGATTCCTATAATTCACCCCTCCACTTT.

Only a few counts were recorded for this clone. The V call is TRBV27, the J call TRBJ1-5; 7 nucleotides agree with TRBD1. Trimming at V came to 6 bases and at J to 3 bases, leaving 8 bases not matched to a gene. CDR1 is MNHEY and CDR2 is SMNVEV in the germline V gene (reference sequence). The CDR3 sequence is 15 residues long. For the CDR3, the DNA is TGTGCCAGCAGCTATACGACAGGGTACAATCAGCCCCAGCATTTT. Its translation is CASSYTTGYNQPQHF.

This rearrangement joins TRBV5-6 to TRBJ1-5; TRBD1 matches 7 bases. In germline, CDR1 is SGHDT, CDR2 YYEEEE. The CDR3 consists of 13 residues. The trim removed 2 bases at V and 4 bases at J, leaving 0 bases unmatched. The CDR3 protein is CASSLQGNQPQHF. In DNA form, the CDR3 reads TGTGCCAGCAGCTTACAGGGGAATCAGCCCCAGCATTTT.

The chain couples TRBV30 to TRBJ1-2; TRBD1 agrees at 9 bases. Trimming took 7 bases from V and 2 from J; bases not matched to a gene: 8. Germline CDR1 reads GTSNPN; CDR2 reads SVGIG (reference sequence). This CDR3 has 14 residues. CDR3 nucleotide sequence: TGTGCCTTAGAACGACAGGGGGGGAACTATGGCTACACCTTC. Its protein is CALERQGGNYGYTF.

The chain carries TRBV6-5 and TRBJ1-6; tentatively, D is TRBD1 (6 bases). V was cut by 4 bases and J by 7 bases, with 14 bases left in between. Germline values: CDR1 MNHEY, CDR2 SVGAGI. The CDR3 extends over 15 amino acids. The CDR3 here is CASSWGGQRNSPLHF. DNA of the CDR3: TGTGCCAGCAGTTGGGGGGGGCAGAGAAATTCACCCCTCCACTTT.

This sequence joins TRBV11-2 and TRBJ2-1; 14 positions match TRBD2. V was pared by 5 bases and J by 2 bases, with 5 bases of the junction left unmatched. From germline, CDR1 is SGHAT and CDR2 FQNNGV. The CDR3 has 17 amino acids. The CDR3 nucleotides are TGTGCCAGCAGCGTCGGGACTAGCGGGAGACCCTACAATGAGCAGTTCTTC. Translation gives CASSVGTSGRPYNEQFF.

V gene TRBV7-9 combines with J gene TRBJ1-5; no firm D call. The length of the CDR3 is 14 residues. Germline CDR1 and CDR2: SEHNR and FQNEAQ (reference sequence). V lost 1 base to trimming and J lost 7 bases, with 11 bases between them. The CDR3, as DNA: TGTGCCAGCAGCTTAGGGGCGGACCCCCAGCCCCAGCATTTT. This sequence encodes CASSLGADPQPQHF.

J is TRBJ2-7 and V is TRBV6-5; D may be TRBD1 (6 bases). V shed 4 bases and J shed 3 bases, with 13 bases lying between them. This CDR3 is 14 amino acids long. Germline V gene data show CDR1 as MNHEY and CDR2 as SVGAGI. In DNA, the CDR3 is TGTGCCAGCAGTTGGTCAGGGGCCGGCTACGAGCAGTACTTC. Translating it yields CASSWSGAGYEQYF.